Sequencing of this T cell receptor beta chain was carried out in a study of PD-1 blockade in classical Hodgkin lymphoma. General study results and limits: CD4+ TCR diversity, unlike CD8+, climbed significantly by C4D1. Partial responders and progressors had significantly lower baseline TCR diversity. Nivolumab initiated under 1 year post-ASCT led to patient exclusion. Prior therapy or disease activity may underlie the repertoire differences, whose causes remain undefined.

The patients all showed relapse after autologous stem cell transplantation, while their brentuximab vedotin exposure varied. J lost 3 bases, V lost 4 bases, and 12 bases had no gene match. The CDR3 length is 17 residues. Germline lookup yields CDR1 SGHRS and CDR2 YFSETQ. Of note for this clone: The antigen remains undetermined.

Clones were sequenced by immunoSEQ multiplex PCR, and TCRdb holds only the in-frame ones, with some missing. The sample has 57,000 or so clones, about 91% seen once. The origin of this receptor is a human donor with classical Hodgkin lymphoma. The material sequenced was peripheral blood mononuclear cells (PBMCs), taken at baseline. The V gene is TRBV5-1, the J gene TRBJ1-3, with 8 bases aligning to TRBD1. The CDR3: CASSPRLQGAGGNTIYF. The CDR3 DNA reads TGCGCCAGCAGCCCGCGTCTTCAGGGGGCAGGTGGAAACACCATATATTTT. Looking up the rest from reference TRBV5-1 and TRBJ1-3 gives the full variable domain: KAGVTQTPRYLIKTRGQQVTLSCSPISGHRSVSWYQQTPGQGLQFLFEYFSETQRNKGNFPGRFSGRQFSNSRSEMNVSTLELGDSALYLCASSPRLQGAGGNTIYFGEGSWLTVV.